A selection of T cell receptor beta chains follows, all from one sample in a study of T cell repertoires in cytomegalovirus infection. TCRdb fed the reads into MiXCR, producing one record per CDR3 protein. The data contain hundreds of thousands of distinct CDR3 sequences, about 11% of them singletons. Sample: PBMCs. The origin of the receptors is a human donor in good health (CMV status not recorded). Some clones in this sample may be carry-over from other donors' samples. Both conserved end residues are part of each CDR3. D genes are given only for firm matches. For some rows the clone size is stated as once, few or many, or as a class when expanded; others skip it.

J gene: TRBJ2-7
D gene: NA
V gene: TRBV2
clone size: NA
CDR3 protein: CASRGTFFSYEQYF
CDR3 DNA: TGTGCCAGCAGGGGGACGTTTTTCTCCTACGAGCAGTACTTC

J gene: TRBJ1-2
D gene: NA
V gene: TRBV20-1
clone size: many
CDR3 protein: CRGQGIGYTF
CDR3 DNA: TGCAGGGGGCAAGGGATCGGCTACACCTTC

J gene: TRBJ1-1
D gene: NA
V gene: TRBV6-6
clone size: many
CDR3 protein: CASSFMRQAISTEAFF
CDR3 DNA: TGTGCCAGCAGTTTCATGCGACAGGCCATTAGCACTGAAGCTTTCTTT

J gene: TRBJ1-4
D gene: TRBD1
V gene: TRBV7-8
clone size: many
CDR3 protein: CASSSDRWGVNEKLFF
CDR3 DNA: TGTGCCAGCAGCTCGGACAGGTGGGGGGTTAATGAAAAACTGTTTTTT

J gene: TRBJ1-6
D gene: NA
V gene: TRBV20-1
clone size: NA
CDR3 protein: CSALGGNSPLHF
CDR3 DNA: TGCAGTGCTTTAGGCGGGAATTCACCCCTCCACTTT

J gene: TRBJ2-3
D gene: NA
V gene: TRBV6-5
clone size: many
CDR3 protein: CASGWPGANTDTQYF
CDR3 DNA: TGTGCCAGCGGCTGGCCTGGTGCTAACACAGATACGCAGTATTTT

J gene: TRBJ1-5
D gene: NA
V gene: TRBV6-1
clone size: many
CDR3 protein: CASRRQAYSNQPQHF
CDR3 DNA: TGTGCCAGCAGGCGACAGGCTTATAGCAATCAGCCCCAGCATTTT

J gene: TRBJ1-1
D gene: NA
V gene: TRBV19
clone size: few
CDR3 protein: CASWGGASSNTEAFF
CDR3 DNA: TGTGCCAGCTGGGGCGGGGCGAGCTCGAACACTGAAGCTTTCTTT

J gene: TRBJ2-5
D gene: NA
V gene: TRBV18
clone size: many
CDR3 protein: CASSPVGVVIQETQYF
CDR3 DNA: TGTGCCAGCTCACCAGTGGGGGTCGTGATCCAAGAGACCCAGTACTTC

J gene: TRBJ1-2
D gene: NA
V gene: TRBV20-1
clone size: many
CDR3 protein: CSAREKGRTNYGYTF
CDR3 DNA: TGCAGTGCTAGAGAGAAGGGGCGAACTAACTATGGCTACACCTTC

J gene: TRBJ1-1
D gene: TRBD1
V gene: TRBV7-3
clone size: many
CDR3 protein: CASSFRGGDTEAFF
CDR3 DNA: TGTGCCAGCAGCTTTAGAGGGGGCGACACTGAAGCTTTCTTT

J gene: TRBJ1-5
D gene: NA
V gene: TRBV7-2
clone size: many
CDR3 protein: CASSVRDPNQPQHF
CDR3 DNA: TGTGCCAGCAGCGTCCGGGACCCTAATCAGCCCCAGCATTTT

J gene: TRBJ2-1
D gene: NA
V gene: TRBV2
clone size: many
CDR3 protein: CASSEAQTEQFF
CDR3 DNA: TGTGCCAGCAGTGAAGCCCAGACTGAGCAGTTCTTC

J gene: TRBJ1-2
D gene: NA
V gene: TRBV7-3
clone size: NA
CDR3 protein: CASSLISVGGYYGYTF
CDR3 DNA: TGTGCCAGCAGCTTAATTTCGGTGGGGGGCTACTATGGCTACACCTTC

J gene: TRBJ2-2
D gene: NA
V gene: TRBV20-1
clone size: few
CDR3 protein: CSARATLTGELFF
CDR3 DNA: TGCAGTGCTAGAGCCACCCTCACCGGGGAGCTGTTTTTT

J gene: TRBJ2-7
D gene: NA
V gene: TRBV20-1
clone size: many
CDR3 protein: CSSTGETYEQYF
CDR3 DNA: TGCAGTTCTACGGGGGAGACCTACGAGCAGTACTTC

J gene: TRBJ1-3
D gene: NA
V gene: TRBV9
clone size: few
CDR3 protein: CASSVASSGNTIYF
CDR3 DNA: TGTGCCAGCAGCGTGGCCAGCTCTGGAAACACCATATATTTT

J gene: TRBJ2-1
D gene: TRBD2
V gene: TRBV7-9
clone size: many
CDR3 protein: CASIPSGASYNEQFF
CDR3 DNA: TGTGCCAGCATCCCTAGCGGGGCCTCCTACAATGAGCAGTTCTTC

J gene: TRBJ1-4
D gene: NA
V gene: TRBV15
clone size: many
CDR3 protein: CATSRSGNFLANEKLFF
CDR3 DNA: TGTGCCACCAGCAGATCGGGGAACTTCTTAGCTAATGAAAAACTGTTTTTT

J gene: TRBJ1-4
D gene: NA
V gene: TRBV11-2
clone size: NA
CDR3 protein: CASSVGAPYDEKLFF
CDR3 DNA: TGTGCCAGTTCGGTGGGGGCCCCATACGATGAAAAACTGTTTTTT

J gene: TRBJ2-2
D gene: TRBD1
V gene: TRBV7-3
clone size: many
CDR3 protein: CASSFNRGPELFF
CDR3 DNA: TGTGCCAGCAGCTTCAACAGGGGTCCAGAGCTGTTTTTT

J gene: TRBJ2-1
D gene: NA
V gene: TRBV2
clone size: NA
CDR3 protein: CASTNRPYNEQFF
CDR3 DNA: TGTGCCAGCACAAACAGGCCCTACAATGAGCAGTTCTTC

J gene: TRBJ1-1
D gene: NA
V gene: TRBV7-2
clone size: many
CDR3 protein: CASSSRGGGTEAFF
CDR3 DNA: TGTGCCAGCAGCTCCCGAGGGGGTGGTACTGAAGCTTTCTTT

J gene: TRBJ1-1
D gene: TRBD1
V gene: TRBV6-5
clone size: many
CDR3 protein: CASSRDRQGNTEAFF
CDR3 DNA: TGTGCCAGCAGCCGCGACCGACAGGGTAACACTGAAGCTTTCTTT

J gene: TRBJ1-1
D gene: NA
V gene: TRBV19
clone size: many
CDR3 protein: CASSVAGASRLNTEAFF
CDR3 DNA: TGTGCCAGTAGTGTCGCAGGGGCTTCTAGATTGAACACTGAAGCTTTCTTT

J gene: TRBJ2-7
D gene: NA
V gene: TRBV7-2
clone size: many
CDR3 protein: CASSLALGSEQYF
CDR3 DNA: TGTGCCAGCAGCTTAGCGCTGGGGTCCGAGCAGTACTTC

J gene: TRBJ2-1
D gene: TRBD2
V gene: TRBV20-1
clone size: few
CDR3 protein: CSARRLALEQFF
CDR3 DNA: TGCAGTGCTAGAAGACTAGCTCTTGAGCAGTTCTTC

J gene: TRBJ1-1
D gene: NA
V gene: TRBV7-9
clone size: few
CDR3 protein: CASSSTQSNTEAFF
CDR3 DNA: TGTGCCAGCAGCTCCACTCAGTCGAACACTGAAGCTTTCTTT

J gene: TRBJ1-4
D gene: NA
V gene: TRBV28
clone size: many
CDR3 protein: CASRAAPSVNEKLFF
CDR3 DNA: TGTGCCAGCAGGGCGGCGCCCAGCGTAAATGAAAAACTGTTTTTT

J gene: TRBJ2-3
D gene: NA
V gene: TRBV11-2
clone size: many
CDR3 protein: CASRRDFLTSTDTQYF
CDR3 DNA: TGTGCCAGCAGAAGGGACTTCCTTACTAGCACAGATACGCAGTATTTT

J gene: TRBJ2-5
D gene: NA
V gene: TRBV6-9
clone size: many
CDR3 protein: CASGRRHTGFQETQYF
CDR3 DNA: TGTGCCAGCGGCCGACGACATACGGGATTCCAAGAGACCCAGTACTTC

J gene: TRBJ1-3
D gene: NA
V gene: TRBV7-3
clone size: many
CDR3 protein: CASSLLPRGYTIYF
CDR3 DNA: TGTGCCAGCAGCTTACTTCCCAGGGGATACACCATATATTTT

J gene: TRBJ2-7
D gene: NA
V gene: TRBV11-2
clone size: many
CDR3 protein: CASSLPGGGAGRNEQYF
CDR3 DNA: TGTGCCAGCAGCCTGCCTGGGGGCGGGGCTGGACGGAACGAGCAGTACTTC

J gene: TRBJ2-2
D gene: NA
V gene: TRBV28
clone size: many
CDR3 protein: CASTEYLYTGELFF
CDR3 DNA: TGTGCCAGCACCGAGTACCTGTACACCGGGGAGCTGTTTTTT

J gene: TRBJ2-7
D gene: TRBD2
V gene: TRBV4-1
clone size: many
CDR3 protein: CASSPTSGGGDEQYF
CDR3 DNA: TGCGCCAGCAGCCCGACTAGCGGGGGTGGCGACGAGCAGTACTTC

J gene: TRBJ1-2
D gene: NA
V gene: TRBV4-2
clone size: NA
CDR3 protein: CASSKERAGNYGYTF
CDR3 DNA: TGTGCCAGCAGCAAGGAGAGGGCCGGAAACTATGGCTACACCTTC

J gene: TRBJ2-1
D gene: NA
V gene: TRBV19
clone size: many
CDR3 protein: CASSIEGGSYNEQFF
CDR3 DNA: TGTGCCAGTAGTATTGAAGGTGGCTCCTACAATGAGCAGTTCTTC

J gene: TRBJ2-4
D gene: TRBD1
V gene: TRBV9
clone size: NA
CDR3 protein: CASSVSTGVAKNIQYF
CDR3 DNA: TGTGCCAGCAGCGTATCGACAGGGGTGGCCAAAAACATTCAGTACTTC

J gene: TRBJ2-7
D gene: NA
V gene: TRBV5-4
clone size: many
CDR3 protein: CASSLDRNSYEQYF
CDR3 DNA: TGTGCCAGCAGCTTAGACAGAAACTCCTACGAGCAGTACTTC

J gene: TRBJ2-1
D gene: NA
V gene: TRBV6-5
clone size: many
CDR3 protein: CASSYTSNNEQFF
CDR3 DNA: TGTGCCAGCAGTTACACTAGCAACAATGAGCAGTTCTTC

J gene: TRBJ2-7
D gene: TRBD1
V gene: TRBV7-9
clone size: many
CDR3 protein: CASSFMGQASYEQYF
CDR3 DNA: TGTGCCAGCAGCTTTATGGGACAGGCCTCCTACGAGCAGTACTTC

J gene: TRBJ1-2
D gene: TRBD1
V gene: TRBV29-1
clone size: few
CDR3 protein: CSVDSPTTGGLYGYTF
CDR3 DNA: TGCAGCGTTGATAGTCCTACGACAGGGGGCCTCTATGGCTACACCTTC

J gene: TRBJ2-3
D gene: NA
V gene: TRBV20-1
clone size: many
CDR3 protein: CSASGPPGYTQYF
CDR3 DNA: TGCAGTGCTAGTGGCCCGCCGGGATATACGCAGTATTTT

J gene: TRBJ2-4
D gene: NA
V gene: TRBV5-5
clone size: many
CDR3 protein: CASSLRPGGSKNIQYF
CDR3 DNA: TGTGCCAGCAGCTTACGCCCCGGGGGATCCAAAAACATTCAGTACTTC